The 25 T cell receptor beta chains reported below all come from one sample, sequenced in a study of T-cell reconstitution after alpha-beta-depleted transplantation in children. TCRbeta library construction was performed incorporating unique molecular identifiers. In TCRdb, the PCR reads were re-called with MiXCR into one record per CDR3 protein. There are 670,000 or so distinct CDR3 sequences in the sample; about an eighth occur only once, and 0.79% lies in the top ten. The sequences come from PBMCs, collected before TCRalphabeta/CD19-depleted stem cell transplant. The receptors stem from a girl under 10 years old with congenital amegakaryocytic thrombocytopenia, due to receive a stem cell transplant.

This clonotype was picked up one time. A single base separates this from a much larger clone, so it may be a read error. The chain joins TRBV12-3 or TRBV12-4 to TRBJ2-3; 8 nucleotides match TRBD2. The trim removed 3 bases at V and 7 bases at J, leaving 6 bases unmatched. The CDR3 spans 14 residues. This chain's CDR3 is CASSFLSGKHTQYF. CDR3 nucleotide sequence: TGTGCCAGCAGTTTTCTTAGCGGGAAACATACGCAGTATTTT.

J is TRBJ1-1 and V is TRBV5-1; a possible D gene is TRBD1 (6 bases). V was clipped by 4 bases and J by 1 base, with 14 bases between them. In germline, CDR1 is SGHRS, CDR2 YFSETQ. CDR3 size: 15 residues. CDR3 in DNA: TGCGCCAGCAGCCCCGCACGGGGGCGGAACACTGAAGCTTTCTTT. It codes for CASSPARGRNTEAFF.

At least ten counts were recorded for this clonotype. The chain recombines TRBV12-3 or TRBV12-4 with TRBJ2-3, with 10 bases aligning to TRBD1. This CDR3 contains 14 residues. The trim removed 3 bases at V and 5 bases at J, leaving 2 bases unmatched. In DNA form, the CDR3 reads TGTGCCAGCAGTTTTGACAGGGGGCAAGATACGCAGTATTTT. Protein product: CASSFDRGQDTQYF.

This clonotype was observed at least ten times. The rearrangement uses TRBV5-1 and TRBJ2-3; D ambiguous. This CDR3 comprises 17 residues. The germline V gene encodes CDR1 SGHRS and CDR2 YFSETQ. Trimming removed 1 base from V and 0 bases from J, with 15 bases in between. The CDR3 protein is CASSLSGSVYSTDTQYF. DNA of the CDR3: TGCGCCAGCAGCTTGAGTGGCAGTGTCTATAGCACAGATACGCAGTATTTT.

This chain joins TRBV2 and TRBJ2-5; a possible D gene is TRBD2 (5 bases). Germline V gene lookup returns CDR1 SNHLY and CDR2 FYNNEI. The CDR3 spans 12 residues. V lost 8 bases and J lost 2, with 9 bases in between. The CDR3 region is CASAREQETQYF. Written as DNA, the CDR3 is TGTGCCAGCGCTCGGGAACAAGAGACCCAGTACTTC.

This clonotype was counted at least ten times. V gene TRBV5-6 combines with J gene TRBJ1-3, with 8 nucleotides matching TRBD1. CDR3 size: 15 residues. Germline CDR1 is SGHDT and CDR2 is YYEEEE. Trimming at V came to 0 bases and at J to 4 bases, leaving 3 bases not matched to a gene. CDR3 sequence: CASSLVGQGGNTIYF. The CDR3 DNA is TGTGCCAGCAGCTTGGTCGGACAGGGAGGAAACACCATATATTTT.

In the case of this clonotype: Sequence at one end of the junction differs from germline and may be a read error. The chain has TRBV13 and TRBJ2-3; possibly TRBD1 for D (5 bases). The germline CDR1 and CDR2 sequences are PRHDT and FYEKMQ (reference sequence). This CDR3 is built from 14 residues. The DNA for the CDR3 is TGTGCCAGCTGCTTAGGCCTAGGGGCAGATACGCAGTATTTT. Its protein product is CASCLGLGADTQYF.

This clonotype was recorded at least ten times. This chain joins TRBV20-1 and TRBJ1-5; TRBD1 might be the D (6 bases). The CDR3 is 14 residues long. The germline V gene encodes CDR1 DFQATT and CDR2 SNEGSKA (reference sequence). V gave up 3 bases and J gave up 2 bases, with 11 bases separating them. CDR3 bases: TGCAGTGCTAGCGAAGGACAGCGCAATCAGCCCCAGCATTTT. The encoded protein is CSASEGQRNQPQHF.

This clonotype was seen only a few times. The V and J genes are TRBV12-3 or TRBV12-4 and TRBJ2-3, with D possibly TRBD2 on 6 matching bases. V lost 5 bases and J lost 6, with 15 bases in between. This CDR3 comprises 14 residues. The CDR3 DNA reads as TGTGCCAGCAGTCCCGAGACTAGTCCGGATACGCAGTATTTT. It codes for CASSPETSPDTQYF.

The V and J genes are TRBV3-1 and TRBJ2-3, with 7 bases lining up with TRBD1. Germline CDR1 is LGHDT and CDR2 is YNNKEL (reference sequence). The CDR3 consists of 13 residues. V lost 7 bases and J lost 3; bases outside the gene matches: 4. The CDR3 sequence is CASTTGATDTQYF. CDR3 DNA sequence: TGTGCCAGCACAACAGGGGCAACAGATACGCAGTATTTT.

Here the CDR3 reads CSAGTSGKSNEQFF. For the CDR3, the DNA is TGCAGTGCTGGGACTAGCGGGAAAAGTAATGAGCAGTTCTTC. This chain uses TRBV20-1 with TRBJ2-1; the match to TRBD2 covers 13 bases. The CDR3 has 14 amino acids. V dropped 5 bases and J dropped 7; count of bases not matched to a gene: 5. CDR1 and CDR2 from the germline V gene are DFQATT and SNEGSKA (reference sequence).

The sample holds a few counts of this clonotype. This sequence joins TRBV19 and TRBJ2-2; TRBD1 is a possible D gene (5 bases). Germline loops: CDR1 LNHDA, CDR2 SQIVND (reference sequence). The germline V and J ends were trimmed by 7 bases and 3 bases, with 15 bases remaining between them. The CDR3 totals 15 residues. This chain's CDR3 is CASNQGTAHTGELFF. The CDR3 DNA sequence: TGTGCCAGTAATCAGGGAACAGCCCACACCGGGGAGCTGTTTTTT. Looking up the rest from reference TRBV19 and TRBJ2-2 gives the full variable domain: DGGITQSPKYLFRKEGQNVTLSCEQNLNHDAMYWYRQDPGQGLRLIYYSQIVNDFQKGDIAEGYSVSREKKESFPLTVTSAQKNPTAFYLCASNQGTAHTGELFFGEGSRLTVL.

In the case of this clonotype: This could be a read error, since a much larger clone is one nucleotide away. V usage is TRBV9 and J usage is TRBJ2-1; 8 bases agree with TRBD2. The CDR3 extends over 14 amino acids. Per the germline V gene, CDR1 is SGDLS and CDR2 is YYNGEE. Here the CDR3 DNA reads TGTGACAGCAGCGTAGACGGGAGGGACAATGAGCAGTTCTTC. Residues: CDSSVDGRDNEQFF.

Only a few counts were recorded for this clonotype. This sequence joins TRBV20-1 and TRBJ2-1; a weak D match, TRBD2 (6 bases). V lost 0 bases, J lost 7 bases, and 19 bases lay in between. Germline V gene lookup returns CDR1 DFQATT and CDR2 SNEGSKA (reference sequence). The CDR3 has 16 amino acids. In nucleotides, the CDR3 is TGCAGTGCTAGAGAGGTCAGTTGGAGGGGCAGGAATGAGCAGTTCTTC. This translates into CSAREVSWRGRNEQFF.

This clonotype was counted at least ten times. The CDR3 DNA reads TGCAGTGCTGGAGGACTGAACACCGGGGAGCTGTTTTTT. Translating it yields CSAGGLNTGELFF. This chain connects TRBV20-1 to TRBJ2-2; possibly TRBD2 for D (5 bases). This CDR3 is built from 13 residues. Germline V gene lookup returns CDR1 DFQATT and CDR2 SNEGSKA (reference sequence). Deletions cut 5 bases from V and 1 base from J, with 8 bases between.

This clonotype appeared a single time. Possible read error: a much larger clone is one base away. The chain couples TRBV6-5 to TRBJ1-2; D is possibly TRBD1 (5 bases). V was cut by 1 base and J by 6 bases, with 9 bases left in between. The CDR3 has 13 residues. Germline values: CDR1 MNHEY, CDR2 SVGAGI. CDR3 DNA sequence: TGTGCCAGCAGTTACTACGGGGCCCATGGCTACACCTTC. Amino acid sequence: CASSYYGAHGYTF.

This clonotype was found many times. The chain joins TRBV4-2 to TRBJ2-1, with TRBD2 matching 15 bases. This CDR3 comprises 19 residues. V gave up 3 bases and J gave up 5 bases; unmatched junction bases: 11. From germline, CDR1 is LGHNA and CDR2 YNFKEQ. CDR3 sequence: CASSHGLAGGPGWDNEQFF. The CDR3 coding sequence is TGTGCCAGCAGCCACGGACTAGCGGGAGGGCCGGGTTGGGACAATGAGCAGTTCTTC.

The V and J genes are TRBV7-2 and TRBJ1-1; the D gene is possibly TRBD1 (5 bases). The CDR3 runs 16 residues. Trimming shortened V by 3 bases and J by 2 bases, and 16 bases separated the two germline ends. The germline V gene has CDR1 SGHTA and CDR2 FQGNSA. This CDR3 is CASSFQSGAPNTEAFF. The DNA for the CDR3 is TGTGCCAGCAGCTTCCAATCTGGGGCCCCTAACACTGAAGCTTTCTTT.

This clonotype occurred a few times. This chain connects TRBV20-1 to TRBJ2-7, with 9 bases fitting TRBD1. V gave up 6 bases and J gave up 3 bases; unmatched junction bases: 12. CDR1 and CDR2 from the germline V gene are DFQATT and SNEGSKA (reference sequence). There are 15 residues in the CDR3. The DNA for the CDR3 is TGCAGTGCAACCGATCGGACAGGGGTAGACTACGAGCAGTACTTC. Its translation is CSATDRTGVDYEQYF.

This clonotype was counted a few times. The rearrangement links TRBV9 to TRBJ2-3; TRBD2 is a possible D gene (9 bases). This CDR3 is built from 15 residues. Germline CDR1 and CDR2: SGDLS and YYNGEE. V lost 0 bases and J 5 bases, leaving 13 bases between the germline ends. CDR3 sequence: CASSVASGTGDTQYF. The DNA for the CDR3 is TGTGCCAGCAGCGTAGCTAGCGGGACAGGAGATACGCAGTATTTT.

CDR3 bases: TGCAGTGCTAGAGACAGTGGAGTGGAGCTGTTTTTT. It encodes CSARDSGVELFF. V usage is TRBV20-1 and J usage is TRBJ2-2; unclear D gene. From germline, CDR1 is DFQATT and CDR2 SNEGSKA (reference sequence). CDR3 length: 12 residues. The V end was cut by 0 bases, the J end by 10 bases, with 9 bases between.

The chain links TRBV20-1 to TRBJ2-1, with 11 nucleotides matching TRBD2. The CDR3 sequence is 15 residues long. The germline V gene has CDR1 DFQATT and CDR2 SNEGSKA (reference sequence). Germline trimming cut 6 bases from V and 5 bases from J; bases unmatched to any gene: 9. The CDR3 region is CSATPGTSGDNEQFF. The DNA for the CDR3 is TGCAGTGCCACCCCCGGGACTAGCGGAGACAATGAGCAGTTCTTC.

This clonotype was counted at least ten times. This chain uses TRBV27 with TRBJ2-5; D gene unclear. Trimming cost V 6 bases and J 4 bases, with 12 bases left between them. This CDR3 spans 13 amino acids. In germline, CDR1 is MNHEY, CDR2 SMNVEV (reference sequence). The CDR3 loop is CASSRYHAETQYF. The DNA for the CDR3 is TGTGCCAGCAGCCGGTACCATGCAGAGACCCAGTACTTC.

This clonotype was seen only a few times. The rearrangement uses TRBV12-3 or TRBV12-4 and TRBJ2-2, with TRBD2 as a possible D gene (5 bases). V was clipped by 2 bases and J by 1 base, with 11 bases between them. The CDR3 runs 16 residues. The CDR3 DNA reads TGTGCCAGCAGTTTACCGTTCGGGATGAACACCGGGGAGCTGTTTTTT. Translated, it gives CASSLPFGMNTGELFF.

The genes are TRBV19 and TRBJ2-4; 11 bases match TRBD2. The germline V gene has CDR1 LNHDA and CDR2 SQIVND (reference sequence). V lost 7 bases and J lost 9; bases outside the gene matches: 11. The CDR3 is 15 amino acids. The CDR3 DNA reads TGTGCCAGTACCTATAGCGGGAGGGCCGGCGGCATTCAGTACTTC. It codes for CASTYSGRAGGIQYF. Using reference TRBV19 and TRBJ2-4 for the parts outside the CDR3, the full variable domain is DGGITQSPKYLFRKEGQNVTLSCEQNLNHDAMYWYRQDPGQGLRLIYYSQIVNDFQKGDIAEGYSVSREKKESFPLTVTSAQKNPTAFYLCASTYSGRAGGIQYFGAGTRLSVL.